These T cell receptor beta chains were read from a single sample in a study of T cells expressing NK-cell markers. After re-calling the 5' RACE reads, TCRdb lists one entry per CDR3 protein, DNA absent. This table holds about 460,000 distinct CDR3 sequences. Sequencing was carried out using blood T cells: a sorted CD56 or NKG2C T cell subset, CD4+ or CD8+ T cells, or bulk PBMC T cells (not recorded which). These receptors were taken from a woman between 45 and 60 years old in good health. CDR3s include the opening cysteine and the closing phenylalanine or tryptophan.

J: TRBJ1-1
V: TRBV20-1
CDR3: CSARAAGGTEAFF

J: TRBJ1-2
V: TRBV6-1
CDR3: CASSEGPRVYYGYTF

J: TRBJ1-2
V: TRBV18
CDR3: CASSPLSRLGDYGYTF

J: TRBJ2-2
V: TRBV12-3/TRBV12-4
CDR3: CANHPDRVEITGELFF

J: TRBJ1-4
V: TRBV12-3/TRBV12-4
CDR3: CASSLAGLKLGEKLFF

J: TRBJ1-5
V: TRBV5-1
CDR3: CASVRLGQPQHF

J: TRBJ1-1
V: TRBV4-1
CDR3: CASSQETTGLADAFF

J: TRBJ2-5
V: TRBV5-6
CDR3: CASSPVIKETQYF

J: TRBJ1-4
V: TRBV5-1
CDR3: CASSWGTRRTTNEKLFF

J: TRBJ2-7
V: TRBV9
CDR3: CASSSRPWGEQYF

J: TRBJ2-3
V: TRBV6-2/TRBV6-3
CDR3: CASSSVAGGPNTQYF

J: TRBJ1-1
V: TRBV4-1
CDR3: CASSHASTGANTEAFF

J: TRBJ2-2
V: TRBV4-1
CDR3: CASSQEGLAGQRELFF

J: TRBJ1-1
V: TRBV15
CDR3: CATSKGHTEAFF